A selection of T cell receptor beta chains follows, all from one sample in a study of identical twins. TCRdb passed the 5' RACE reads through MiXCR, listing each CDR3 protein once. Of a few hundred thousand distinct CDR3 sequences listed, roughly 9.9% are singletons. These same records also appear under a second study, on yellow fever vaccine responses in identical twins.

Sequencing input: PBMCs. Receptors were obtained from a woman aged 18-29 years in good health. The CDR3 runs from the conserved cysteine through the conserved F or W. The order of the fields is clone size, J gene, D gene, V gene, CDR3 protein, CDR3 DNA. D genes are given only for firm matches. The listing skips clone size in some rows; elsewhere it reads once, few, many or a size class.

few | TRBJ2-7 | TRBD2 | TRBV7-3 | CASSSAGGPAYEQYF | TGTGCCAGCAGCTCGGCGGGGGGCCCGGCCTACGAGCAGTACTTC
- | TRBJ2-1 | TRBD2 | TRBV27 | CASSHGLALNEQFF | TGTGCCAGCAGTCACGGACTAGCGTTAAATGAGCAGTTCTTC
- | TRBJ2-5 | - | TRBV27 | CASSLGLGGETQYF | TGTGCCAGCAGTTTAGGATTAGGGGGGGAAACCCAGTACTTC
few | TRBJ1-4 | - | TRBV6-2/TRBV6-3 | CASSYLKVRRGARTNEKLFF | TGTGCCAGCAGTTACTTAAAAGTACGCCGGGGGGCTCGGACTAATGAAAAACTGTTTTTT
- | TRBJ2-1 | TRBD2 | TRBV2 | CASSSGTSSGLQFF | TGTGCCAGCAGTTCCGGGACTAGCAGCGGACTGCAGTTCTTC
many | TRBJ2-3 | TRBD2 | TRBV11-2 | CASRGLVADTQYF | TGTGCCAGCAGGGGACTAGTAGCAGATACGCAGTATTTT
many | TRBJ1-2 | TRBD1 | TRBV2 | CANWDSTNYGYTF | TGTGCCAACTGGGACAGCACAAACTATGGCTACACCTTC
many | TRBJ2-7 | - | TRBV7-9 | CASSPPGAYEQYF | TGTGCCAGCAGCCCCCCAGGGGCCTACGAGCAGTACTTC
few | TRBJ2-5 | TRBD2 | TRBV20-1 | CSVSGAETQYF | TGCAGCGTTAGCGGGGCCGAGACCCAGTACTTC
- | TRBJ2-2 | TRBD1 | TRBV29-1 | CSVGRDRGGGELFF | TGCAGCGTTGGAAGGGACAGGGGAGGCGGGGAGCTGTTTTTT
few | TRBJ1-2 | - | TRBV6-1 | CASLVRRQNLNYGYTF | TGTGCCAGCCTAGTTCGTCGGCAGAATCTTAACTATGGCTACACCTTC
many | TRBJ2-3 | - | TRBV24-1 | CATSPLGGGADTQYF | TGTGCCACCAGTCCCTTAGGGGGGGGCGCAGATACGCAGTATTTT
few | TRBJ2-1 | TRBD2 | TRBV4-1 | CASSQDASGANEQFF | TGCGCCAGCAGCCAAGATGCAAGCGGGGCAAATGAGCAGTTCTTC
many | TRBJ2-2 | - | TRBV5-6 | CASSVSGELFF | TGTGCCAGCTCCGTCTCCGGGGAGCTGTTTTTT
- | TRBJ2-3 | - | TRBV7-8 | CASSLAEGARTFGDTQYF | TGTGCCAGCAGCTTAGCGGAGGGCGCCCGGACATTTGGGGATACGCAGTATTTT
- | TRBJ2-7 | - | TRBV4-3 | CASSQWRTDLSYEQYF | TGCGCCAGCAGCCAGTGGAGAACCGATTTATCCTACGAGCAGTACTTC
few | TRBJ2-7 | TRBD2 | TRBV3-1 | CASSQWTSGTTYEQYF | TGTGCCAGCAGCCAATGGACTAGCGGGACTACCTACGAGCAGTACTTC
few | TRBJ2-1 | TRBD2 | TRBV27 | CASSPTSGRFNEQFF | TGTGCCAGCAGTCCTACTAGCGGGAGGTTCAATGAGCAGTTCTTC
- | TRBJ1-4 | - | TRBV28 | CASSAQVGGKLFF | TGTGCCAGCAGTGCCCAGGTTGGGGGAAAACTGTTTTTT
few | TRBJ2-1 | TRBD2 | TRBV7-2 | CASSSAGGRYNEQFF | TGTGCCAGCAGCTCAGCGGGAGGGCGGTACAATGAGCAGTTCTTC
- | TRBJ2-7 | TRBD1 | TRBV6-5 | CASRLTGTDFYEQYF | TGTGCCAGCAGACTTACCGGGACAGACTTCTACGAGCAGTACTTC
- | TRBJ2-1 | TRBD2 | TRBV20-1 | CSARGLAGNVYNEQFF | TGCAGTGCTCGCGGACTAGCGGGCAACGTCTACAATGAGCAGTTCTTC
few | TRBJ2-5 | TRBD1 | TRBV29-1 | CSVGQGSETQYF | TGCAGCGTAGGACAGGGGTCGGAGACCCAGTACTTC
many | TRBJ2-1 | - | TRBV12-3/TRBV12-4 | CASSRTSGAEQFF | TGTGCCAGCAGTCGAACTTCAGGGGCAGAGCAGTTCTTC
many | TRBJ2-2 | - | TRBV7-2 | CASSLGGTGELFF | TGTGCCAGCAGCTTAGGCGGCACCGGGGAGCTGTTTTTT
- | TRBJ2-1 | TRBD1 | TRBV27 | CASSLLQGRNTEQFF | TGTGCCAGCAGTTTATTACAGGGGCGAAATACTGAGCAGTTCTTC
many | TRBJ2-5 | - | TRBV7-8 | CASSLEILDPVETQYF | TGTGCCAGCAGCTTAGAAATCCTGGACCCCGTCGAGACCCAGTACTTC
- | TRBJ2-5 | - | TRBV7-8 | CASSFGPGTETQYF | TGTGCCAGCAGCTTTGGGCCGGGAACTGAGACCCAGTACTTC
- | TRBJ2-5 | - | TRBV20-1 | CSARIPGPQETQYF | TGCAGTGCTAGAATACCTGGCCCCCAAGAGACCCAGTACTTC
- | TRBJ1-1 | - | TRBV20-1 | CSASDGGGNTEAFF | TGCAGTGCTAGTGACGGAGGGGGGAACACTGAAGCTTTCTTT
- | TRBJ2-5 | - | TRBV7-2 | CASSLKLVWGEETQYF | TGTGCCAGCAGCTTAAAGCTGGTCTGGGGAGAAGAGACCCAGTACTTC
few | TRBJ2-7 | TRBD2 | TRBV4-2 | CASMGSSGIYEQYF | TGTGCCAGCATGGGCTCTAGCGGGATCTACGAGCAGTACTTC
many | TRBJ2-7 | TRBD2 | TRBV29-1 | CSVDRSGSSEQYF | TGCAGCGTTGATAGGAGCGGGAGTAGCGAGCAGTACTTC
many | TRBJ2-2 | - | TRBV4-3 | CASSQDSNTGELFF | TGTGCCAGCAGCCAGGACAGTAACACCGGGGAGCTGTTTTTT
many | TRBJ2-7 | - | TRBV29-1 | CSVESGSSYEQYF | TGCAGCGTTGAATCGGGAAGCTCCTACGAGCAGTACTTC
many | TRBJ2-2 | - | TRBV6-5 | CASSYSSRGPKNTGELFF | TGTGCCAGCAGTTACTCGAGTAGAGGCCCAAAAAACACCGGGGAGCTGTTTTTT
few | TRBJ2-3 | - | TRBV7-9 | CASSLAPTYTDTQYF | TGTGCCAGCAGCTTAGCCCCGACCTACACAGATACGCAGTATTTT
many | TRBJ2-4 | TRBD2 | TRBV12-3/TRBV12-4 | CASSSGGGIQYF | TGTGCCAGCAGTAGCGGGGGGGGCATTCAGTACTTC
few | TRBJ2-1 | TRBD2 | TRBV10-2 | CASSSSGRSRYNEQFF | TGCGCCAGCAGTTCTAGCGGGAGGTCTCGCTACAATGAGCAGTTCTTC
many | TRBJ2-2 | - | TRBV5-4 | CASSLPPSGELFF | TGTGCCAGCAGCTTGCCCCCTTCCGGGGAGCTGTTTTTT
many | TRBJ2-3 | TRBD2 | TRBV3-1 | CASSPVRGGEDTQYF | TGTGCCAGCAGCCCTGTCCGCGGGGGTGAAGATACGCAGTATTTT
many | TRBJ2-6 | - | TRBV2 | CASSVRVSGANVLTF | TGTGCCAGCAGTGTTCGGGTTTCTGGGGCCAACGTCCTGACTTTC
few | TRBJ2-7 | TRBD1 | TRBV14 | CASSRSRDRGVGSYEQYF | TGTGCCAGCAGCCGAAGCCGGGACAGGGGTGTTGGCTCCTACGAGCAGTACTTC
- | TRBJ2-1 | TRBD2 | TRBV28 | CASSLTGLAGSVEQFF | TGTGCCAGCAGTTTGACGGGACTAGCGGGCTCAGTGGAGCAGTTCTTC
many | TRBJ2-7 | TRBD1 | TRBV29-1 | CSVTGWTGSYEQYF | TGCAGCGTGACAGGGTGGACGGGGTCCTACGAGCAGTACTTC
many | TRBJ2-1 | TRBD1 | TRBV4-3 | CASSHGTAYNEQFF | TGCGCCAGCAGCCATGGGACAGCTTACAATGAGCAGTTCTTC
few | TRBJ2-1 | TRBD2 | TRBV6-2/TRBV6-3 | CASSGREYNEQFF | TGTGCCAGCAGCGGGAGGGAGTACAATGAGCAGTTCTTC
- | TRBJ2-1 | - | TRBV12-3/TRBV12-4 | CASSFGGSTYNEQFF | TGTGCCAGCAGTTTCGGGGGTTCTACCTACAATGAGCAGTTCTTC
- | TRBJ2-7 | TRBD2 | TRBV20-1 | CSAQREGFYEQYF | TGCAGTGCTCAGCGGGAGGGCTTCTACGAGCAGTACTTC
- | TRBJ2-7 | TRBD2 | TRBV9 | CASSLAGDLSYEQYF | TGTGCCAGCAGCTTGGCGGGGGACCTCTCCTACGAGCAGTACTTC
- | TRBJ2-1 | - | TRBV27 | CASKVANEQFF | TGTGCCAGCAAAGTCGCCAATGAGCAGTTCTTC
few | TRBJ2-4 | TRBD2 | TRBV27 | CASSPAGLELDIQYF | TGTGCCAGCAGTCCTGCGGGACTAGAATTAGACATTCAGTACTTC
many | TRBJ2-2 | TRBD2 | TRBV5-6 | CASSQLGLANTGELFF | TGTGCCAGCAGCCAATTGGGACTAGCGAACACCGGGGAGCTGTTTTTT
- | TRBJ1-1 | - | TRBV20-1 | CSARGAYPEAFF | TGCAGTGCTAGAGGGGCTTACCCTGAAGCTTTCTTT
- | TRBJ2-7 | - | TRBV12-3/TRBV12-4 | CASSSRAGGSYEQNF | TGTGCCAGCAGCTCCCGCGCTGGCGGGTCCTACGAGCAGAACTTC
- | TRBJ2-5 | - | TRBV30 | CAWRAGARETQYF | TGTGCCTGGAGGGCCGGGGCCAGGGAGACCCAGTACTTC